This TCR beta chain was recovered during a study of identical twins. Of note for this clonotype: Antigen unknown.

Germline V gives CDR1 DFQATT, CDR2 SNEGSKA (reference sequence). The length of the CDR3 is 12 residues. Points from the study as a whole: High-abundance cord blood beta clonotypes had fewer insertions; memory repertoires showed none. Modelling underestimated the level of out-of-frame TCR alpha sharing observed in monozygotic twins. Conclusions were drawn cross-sectionally by statistical analysis, without following the same donors. Within twin pairs, the out-of-frame alpha sequences they shared showed excess low generation probability.

MiXCR was run by TCRdb on the 5' RACE reads, yielding one entry per CDR3 protein. There are roughly 1.6 million distinct CDR3 sequences in the sample; 32% occur only once, and about 0.27% lies in the top ten. The TCR comes from a newborn girl in good health. The specimen was cord blood. The V and J genes are TRBV20-1 and TRBJ2-5, with D possibly matching TRBD1 (6 bases). The tail of the sequence fits TRBJ2-7 better, so the J call may be wrong. DNA for the CDR3: TGCAGTGCTACCCACAGGGCCTGCGAGCAGTACTTC. Protein sequence: CSATHRACEQYF.